The present T cell receptor (beta chain) was sequenced within a study of blood T cell repertoires in COVID-19. Study at large: Nucleic acid was either cDNA or gDNA, and it came from T cells, B-cell-depleted T cells, or PBMCs.

As originally analysed: Estimation of nucleated cell counts was performed using reference gene primer amplification. The method was immunoSEQ multiplex PCR; TCRdb's version includes in-frame clones alone and lacks a portion of them. V and J calls and clone size follow that table, whereas D and trimming were derived from the DNA. This repertoire shows 280,000 or so clones, approximately 84% found once; its top ten account for approximately 2.2%. Sequences were obtained from peripheral blood. This TCR was sampled from a woman between 25 and 40 years old who had recovered from COVID-19.

CDR3 in amino acids: CASSFRQGLYEQYF. CDR3 nucleotides: TGTGCCAGCAGTTTCAGACAGGGACTCTACGAGCAGTACTTC. The chain carries TRBV27 and TRBJ2-7, with D perhaps TRBD1 (7 bases). This CDR3 spans 14 amino acids. CDR1 and CDR2 from the germline V gene are MNHEY and SMNVEV (reference sequence). The V and J ends lost 3 bases and 3 bases respectively, with 12 bases between them.